This entry lists 3 T cell receptor beta chains sequenced from one sample in a study of shared clonotypes between healthy human individuals. The method was immunoSEQ multiplex PCR; TCRdb's version includes in-frame clones alone and lacks a portion of them. The table has 190,000 or so clones, 65% to 80% seen once. The sample consisted of memory CD4+ T cells sorted from blood. The subset here: CD45RA-negative fraction. These receptors were taken from a man between 25 and 39 years old in good health.

This sequence joins TRBV11-2 and TRBJ2-7, with TRBD2 matching 11 bases. V shed 5 bases, J shed 2 bases, and the junction held 8 bases outside the gene matches. Germline V gene data show CDR1 as SGHAT and CDR2 as FQNNGV. This CDR3 is 16 amino acids long. As DNA, the CDR3 is TGTGCCAGCAGCCGGCGTATAGCGGGAGGGCCCTACGAGCAGTACTTC. Its translation: CASSRRIAGGPYEQYF.

Worth noting for this clone: Distinct nucleotide sequences in the sample also encode this CDR3. V gene TRBV7-2 combines with J gene TRBJ1-2; D call uncertain. CDR1 and CDR2 from the germline V gene are SGHTA and FQGNSA. Trimming pared 8 bases from V and 3 bases from J, leaving 10 bases between. The CDR3 length is 12 residues. The CDR3 is CASAPGDYGYTF. CDR3 sequence (DNA): TGTGCCAGCGCTCCCGGGGACTATGGCTACACCTTC.

Concerning this clone: Other DNA sequences in this sample translate to the same CDR3. The chain couples TRBV5-4 to TRBJ2-5; D is undetermined. The CDR3 runs to 13 residues. The germline V gene encodes CDR1 SGHNT and CDR2 YYREEE (reference sequence). V lost 0 bases to trimming and J lost 2 bases, with 5 bases between them. This CDR3 is CASSLGSQETQYF. CDR3 nucleotides: TGTGCCAGCAGCTTGGGATCACAAGAGACCCAGTACTTC.